What follows is one T cell receptor beta chain and its context. Its cognate antigen is unknown. Per germline, CDR1 SEHNR and CDR2 FQNEAQ (reference sequence). Trimming cost V 5 bases and J 1 base, with 15 bases left between them. The CDR3 length is 15 residues. The sample is drawn from a study of shared clonotypes between healthy human individuals. The overall study: The study drew on a couple of women and a few men aged 18 to 49 as donors. Three CD4 naive, three CD4 memory, two CD8 naive and one CD8 memory plate were used per donor. Study-wide points: In general, naive subsets displayed greater estimated richness than memory subsets did.

Using immunoSEQ multiplex PCR, the repertoire was profiled, and TCRdb retains in-frame clones only, with some absent. The sample includes approximately 1,500,000 clones, approximately 98% of them seen just once. The chain links TRBV7-9 to TRBJ2-7; D might be TRBD2 (7 bases). The TCR originated in a man in his thirties or forties in good health. Sequenced material: naive CD4+ T cells sorted from blood. The sample's subset: CD45RA+ positively selected. In DNA form, the CDR3 reads TGTGCCAGCAGCCCAGGGGCGGGAGCGTCCTACGAGCAGTACTTC. This encodes CASSPGAGASYEQYF.